These T cell receptor beta chains were read from a single sample in a study of OX40 agonist ivuxolimab in advanced cancers. Generated by immunoSEQ multiplex PCR, the TCRdb table keeps only in-frame clones and is missing some. The data show about 63,000 clones, with less than 90% seen just once and 0.76% held by the top ten. The material sequenced was CD4+ or CD8+ T cells sorted from blood, taken in a trial of the OX40 agonist ivuxolimab. These receptors were obtained from an adult with an advanced solid tumor such as melanoma, head and neck, liver or kidney cancer. Both conserved end residues are part of each CDR3. D genes are given only for firm matches. Expanded clones get a size class; other rows say once, few or many, or leave the size out.

CDR3,DNA,V,size,D,J
CASSLRLVAGGEETQYF,TGTGCCAGCAGCTTACGTTTGGTAGCGGGAGGAGAGGAGACCCAGTACTTC,TRBV13,once,TRBD2,TRBJ2-5
CASSQKTSGSHLGSYEQYF,TGTGCCAGCAGCCAAAAAACTAGCGGGTCTCACTTAGGCTCCTACGAGCAGTACTTC,TRBV14,-,TRBD2,TRBJ2-7
CASSVVDSGTVHNEQFF,TGTGCCAGCAGCGTAGTTGATAGCGGGACTGTCCACAATGAGCAGTTCTTC,TRBV9,-,TRBD2,TRBJ2-1
CASSLAGQLSTYEQYF,TGTGCCAGCAGCTTGGCGGGGCAGCTCTCAACCTACGAGCAGTACTTC,TRBV5-6,once,-,TRBJ2-7
CASSLTSGNGDTQYF,TGTGCCAGCAGTCTGACTAGCGGGAATGGTGATACGCAGTATTTT,TRBV6-5,-,TRBD2,TRBJ2-3
CASSLAGSDTQYF,TGTGCTAGCAGCTTAGCTGGGTCGGATACGCAGTATTTT,TRBV7-7,-,-,TRBJ2-3
CATRDAGTLGAEAFF,TGTGCCACCAGGGACGCCGGGACCCTAGGGGCTGAAGCTTTCTTT,TRBV15,-,-,TRBJ1-1
CASSTPGPYNEQFF,TGTGCCAGCAGTACTCCGGGCCCTTACAATGAGCAGTTCTTC,TRBV28,once,-,TRBJ2-1
CASSLAGLPDEQFF,TGTGCCAGCAGCTTAGCAGGACTACCCGATGAGCAGTTCTTC,TRBV11-3,-,-,TRBJ2-1
CASSQDPAGLNYGYTF,TGCGCCAGCAGCCAAGATCCGGCAGGGCTTAACTATGGCTACACCTTC,TRBV4-1,-,-,TRBJ1-2
CASSRTDAEQFF,TGTGCCAGCAGCCGGACGGATGCTGAGCAGTTCTTC,TRBV5-4,few,-,TRBJ2-1
CASRVLPSGSGQPQHF,TGTGCCAGTAGGGTGCTCCCTTCAGGGTCGGGTCAGCCCCAGCATTTT,TRBV19,-,-,TRBJ1-5
CASSRAGGTYNEQFF,TGTGCCAGCAGCCGGGCGGGAGGGACGTACAATGAGCAGTTCTTC,TRBV11-3,once,TRBD2,TRBJ2-1
CASSLGALAGGFNEQFF,TGTGCCAGCAGCTTGGGGGCCCTAGCGGGAGGGTTCAATGAGCAGTTCTTC,TRBV5-5,-,TRBD2,TRBJ2-1
CASSSGVNGATDTQYF,TGTGCCAGCAGCTCCGGGGTCAACGGGGCCACAGATACGCAGTATTTT,TRBV11-2,-,-,TRBJ2-3
CASSRGLATYNEQFF,TGTGCCAGCAGCAGGGGACTAGCGACCTACAATGAGCAGTTCTTC,TRBV7-2,-,TRBD2,TRBJ2-1
CASSSRSGQYF,TGTGCCAGCAGTTCCCGCTCCGGGCAGTACTTC,TRBV28,-,-,TRBJ2-7
CASSLDASGGYEQYF,TGTGCCAGCAGCTTAGATGCGTCGGGCGGCTACGAGCAGTACTTC,TRBV11-2,-,-,TRBJ2-7
CASRADRATGQYF,TGTGCCAGCAGGGCGGACAGGGCGACGGGGCAGTACTTC,TRBV2,-,TRBD1,TRBJ2-7
CASSQSQGLAVNIQYF,TGTGCCAGCAGCCAATCCCAGGGACTAGCGGTAAACATTCAGTACTTC,TRBV4-2,-,TRBD2,TRBJ2-4
CASREGYRRSYEQYF,TGTGCCAGCAGGGAGGGGTACAGACGCTCCTACGAGCAGTACTTC,TRBV2,-,-,TRBJ2-7
CASSSSAARSGNTIYF,TGTGCCAGCAGCTCCTCAGCAGCACGCTCTGGAAACACCATATATTTT,TRBV7-8,-,-,TRBJ1-3
CAISESVGDRGTETQYF,TGTGCCATCAGTGAGTCGGTAGGGGACAGGGGGACGGAGACCCAGTACTTC,TRBV10-3,-,TRBD1,TRBJ2-5
CATSKTTGTRRAGELFF,TGTGCCACCTCAAAGACCACCGGGACTAGGAGAGCCGGGGAGCTGTTTTTT,TRBV30,once,TRBD2,TRBJ2-2
CASSERGKGHEQFF,TGTGCCAGCAGTGAACGGGGGAAGGGCCATGAGCAGTTCTTC,TRBV25-1,-,-,TRBJ2-1
CAIRASGRATETQYF,TGTGCCATCAGGGCTAGCGGGAGGGCCACGGAGACCCAGTACTTC,TRBV10-3,-,TRBD2,TRBJ2-5
CASTQSDHSPLHF,TGTGCCAGCACCCAGTCTGACCATTCACCCCTCCACTTT,TRBV19,-,-,TRBJ1-6
CASSLYRQETYEQYF,TGTGCCAGCAGTTTATATAGACAGGAGACCTACGAGCAGTACTTC,TRBV27,-,-,TRBJ2-7
CASTRTANYGYTF,TGTGCCAGCACAAGGACAGCAAACTATGGCTACACCTTC,TRBV19,few,-,TRBJ1-2
CASRLLAGVGELFF,TGTGCCAGCAGGTTACTAGCGGGAGTTGGGGAGCTGTTTTTT,TRBV7-8,-,TRBD2,TRBJ2-2
CASSYLAGVSTGELFF,TGTGCCAGCAGCTACCTAGCGGGAGTATCCACCGGGGAGCTGTTTTTT,TRBV14,-,TRBD2,TRBJ2-2
CATSRDGGRGDGYTF,TGTGCCACCAGCAGAGATGGAGGAAGGGGAGACGGCTACACCTTC,TRBV15,once,-,TRBJ1-2
CASSFQSELTGELFF,TGTGCCAGCAGCTTCCAAAGCGAGCTCACCGGGGAGCTGTTTTTT,TRBV7-2,-,-,TRBJ2-2
CASSLSLGSYNEQFF,TGTGCCAGCAGCTTGAGCTTGGGCTCCTACAATGAGCAGTTCTTC,TRBV11-1,-,-,TRBJ2-1
CASNDPQETQYF,TGTGCCAGCAATGACCCACAAGAGACCCAGTACTTC,TRBV6-6,-,-,TRBJ2-5
CASSGQGKGGYGYTF,TGTGCCAGTAGTGGGCAGGGAAAGGGGGGCTATGGCTACACCTTC,TRBV19,-,-,TRBJ1-2
CASSPLPTRREVPFGSEQYF,TGTGCCAGTAGTCCACTCCCCACTAGGCGGGAGGTCCCGTTCGGTAGCGAGCAGTACTTC,TRBV19,few,TRBD2,TRBJ2-7
CASSPRLDNEQFF,TGTGCCAGCAGCCCCCGTTTGGACAATGAGCAGTTCTTC,TRBV9,-,-,TRBJ2-1
CASSSRGSGSFDEQFF,TGTGCCAGCAGCTCCCGGGGAAGCGGGAGTTTCGATGAGCAGTTCTTC,TRBV7-3,-,TRBD2,TRBJ2-1
CASSGRLSGALSGANVLTF,TGTGCCAGTAGTGGGCGATTGTCAGGAGCCCTCTCTGGGGCCAACGTCCTGACTTTC,TRBV19,-,-,TRBJ2-6
CAWSGARGTEAFF,TGTGCCTGGAGTGGCGCACGGGGCACTGAAGCTTTCTTT,TRBV30,-,-,TRBJ1-1
CASRLAGVNEQFF,TGTGCCAGCAGGCTAGCGGGGGTTAATGAGCAGTTCTTC,TRBV28,-,TRBD2,TRBJ2-1
CASSRSGSTDTQYF,TGTGCCAGCTCGAGGTCAGGGTCCACAGATACGCAGTATTTT,TRBV2,-,-,TRBJ2-3
CASSSTGTDTQYF,TGTGCCAGCAGCAGTACAGGCACAGATACGCAGTATTTT,TRBV7-2,-,-,TRBJ2-3
CASSSSGRYEQYF,TGTGCCAGCAGCTCTAGCGGGAGGTACGAGCAGTACTTC,TRBV7-8,-,TRBD2,TRBJ2-7
CASSSRDPPFAIYGYTF,TGTGCCAGCAGTTCCCGGGACCCTCCCTTTGCTATTTATGGCTACACCTTC,TRBV28,-,-,TRBJ1-2
CASSLRHRVSEAFF,TGTGCCAGCAGTTTGAGACACAGGGTTTCTGAAGCTTTCTTT,TRBV28,-,-,TRBJ1-1
CASGRGQGADTQYF,TGTGCCAGCGGACGGGGACAGGGTGCAGATACGCAGTATTTT,TRBV6-1,-,TRBD1,TRBJ2-3
CATSRDREQFF,TGTGCCACCAGCAGGGACAGAGAGCAGTTCTTC,TRBV15,few,-,TRBJ2-1